These T cell receptor beta chains were read from a single sample in a study of cytotoxic CD8 clonotypes in ibrutinib-treated CLL. Using immunoSEQ multiplex PCR, the repertoire was profiled, and TCRdb retains in-frame clones only, with some absent. This sample carries approximately 45,000 clones, about 65% of them seen once, and the ten largest clones take roughly a fifth. This sample comprised PBMCs, obtained after 24 months of ibrutinib treatment. Every receptor here comes from a human donor with chronic lymphocytic leukemia. CDR3s include the opening cysteine and the closing phenylalanine or tryptophan. The D gene is left open where the match is weak. Clone size is shown for a subset of rows, as once, few, many or a class of expanded clone.

d_call: NA; cdr3_length: 13; j_call: TRBJ1-5; clone_size: NA; v_call: TRBV6-5; cdr3_nt: TGTGCCAGCAGTTACTCGGCGGGTCAGCCCCAGCATTTT; cdr3_aa: CASSYSAGQPQHF
d_call: TRBD1; cdr3_length: 14; j_call: TRBJ2-1; clone_size: NA; v_call: TRBV10-3; cdr3_nt: TGTGCCACAAACCCCGGGACAGTAAACAATGAGCAGTTCTTC; cdr3_aa: CATNPGTVNNEQFF
d_call: NA; cdr3_length: 16; j_call: TRBJ2-1; clone_size: once; v_call: TRBV5-6; cdr3_nt: TGTGCCAGCAGCTTGGAGAGGGGGGCGGGTTTAAATGAGCAGTTCTTC; cdr3_aa: CASSLERGAGLNEQFF
d_call: NA; cdr3_length: 14; j_call: TRBJ1-1; clone_size: NA; v_call: TRBV10-1; cdr3_nt: TGCGCCAGCAGTGGGGCAGGTACGAACACTGAAGCTTTCTTT; cdr3_aa: CASSGAGTNTEAFF
d_call: NA; cdr3_length: 14; j_call: TRBJ2-7; clone_size: NA; v_call: TRBV5-4; cdr3_nt: TGTGCCAGCAGCCCCTCGGACAACCTCTACGAGCAGTACTTC; cdr3_aa: CASSPSDNLYEQYF
d_call: NA; cdr3_length: 13; j_call: TRBJ1-1; clone_size: NA; v_call: TRBV11-3; cdr3_nt: TGTGCCAGCAGCGAGGGGAGCTACACTGAAGCTTTCTTT; cdr3_aa: CASSEGSYTEAFF
d_call: NA; cdr3_length: 13; j_call: TRBJ2-7; clone_size: NA; v_call: TRBV5-1; cdr3_nt: TGCGCCAGCAGCTTGGCGCCCTACTACGAGCAGTACTTC; cdr3_aa: CASSLAPYYEQYF
d_call: NA; cdr3_length: 15; j_call: TRBJ1-1; clone_size: NA; v_call: TRBV28; cdr3_nt: TGTGCCAGCAGTTTATACCCAGCAGAGAACACTGAAGCTTTCTTT; cdr3_aa: CASSLYPAENTEAFF
d_call: TRBD1; cdr3_length: 16; j_call: TRBJ1-1; clone_size: NA; v_call: TRBV19; cdr3_nt: TGTGCCAGTAGTCTCGGGACAGGGGTTTTGAACACTGAAGCTTTCTTT; cdr3_aa: CASSLGTGVLNTEAFF
d_call: TRBD2; cdr3_length: 15; j_call: TRBJ2-2; clone_size: NA; v_call: TRBV5-1; cdr3_nt: TGCGCCAGTTATTCTAGCGGGAGAAGTTCCGGGGAGCTGTTTTTT; cdr3_aa: CASYSSGRSSGELFF
d_call: NA; cdr3_length: 16; j_call: TRBJ1-6; clone_size: NA; v_call: TRBV9; cdr3_nt: TGTGCCAGCAGCGTCTCCCCAGGGCTGGATAATTCACCCCTCCACTTT; cdr3_aa: CASSVSPGLDNSPLHF
d_call: TRBD2; cdr3_length: 13; j_call: TRBJ2-5; clone_size: NA; v_call: TRBV7-8; cdr3_nt: TGTGCCAGCAGCCCTAGCGGGATAGGGACCCAGTACTTC; cdr3_aa: CASSPSGIGTQYF
d_call: TRBD1; cdr3_length: 15; j_call: TRBJ1-2; clone_size: few; v_call: TRBV27; cdr3_nt: TGTGCCAGCAGTTTTCGGAGGACAGGGGGGTATGGCTACACCTTC; cdr3_aa: CASSFRRTGGYGYTF
d_call: NA; cdr3_length: 16; j_call: TRBJ1-1; clone_size: NA; v_call: TRBV18; cdr3_nt: TGTGCCAGCTCAAATCGCAGGGGAGATCAGAATACTGAAGCTTTCTTT; cdr3_aa: CASSNRRGDQNTEAFF
d_call: NA; cdr3_length: 14; j_call: TRBJ1-4; clone_size: NA; v_call: TRBV9; cdr3_nt: TGTGCCAGCAGCGGCGGACGTCTGAATGAAAAACTGTTTTTT; cdr3_aa: CASSGGRLNEKLFF
d_call: NA; cdr3_length: 13; j_call: TRBJ1-2; clone_size: many; v_call: TRBV28; cdr3_nt: TGTGCCAGCAGTTTATCGTCAGGATATGGCTACACCTTC; cdr3_aa: CASSLSSGYGYTF
d_call: NA; cdr3_length: 16; j_call: TRBJ2-4; clone_size: NA; v_call: TRBV4-2; cdr3_nt: TGTGCCAGCAGCCAAGAGATTGAGCCTACCAAAAACATTCAGTACTTC; cdr3_aa: CASSQEIEPTKNIQYF
d_call: NA; cdr3_length: 14; j_call: TRBJ2-5; clone_size: few; v_call: TRBV9; cdr3_nt: TGTGCCAGCAGCGTAGGTGGTTTGGTGGAGACCCAGTACTTC; cdr3_aa: CASSVGGLVETQYF
d_call: NA; cdr3_length: 16; j_call: TRBJ2-1; clone_size: NA; v_call: TRBV7-3; cdr3_nt: TGTGCCAGCAGCTCCCAGACTGGCCTTTCCTACAATGAGCAGTTCTTC; cdr3_aa: CASSSQTGLSYNEQFF
d_call: NA; cdr3_length: 13; j_call: TRBJ1-2; clone_size: NA; v_call: TRBV27; cdr3_nt: TGTGCCAGCAGAAGAGGACAGAACTATGGCTACACCTTC; cdr3_aa: CASRRGQNYGYTF
d_call: NA; cdr3_length: 14; j_call: TRBJ2-7; clone_size: NA; v_call: TRBV13; cdr3_nt: TGTGCCAGCAGCCGTAATCAGATCTCCTACGAGCAGTACTTC; cdr3_aa: CASSRNQISYEQYF
d_call: NA; cdr3_length: 16; j_call: TRBJ1-3; clone_size: NA; v_call: TRBV27; cdr3_nt: TGTGCCAGCAGTTTATCCAGGGCCCTCTCTGGAAACACCATATATTTT; cdr3_aa: CASSLSRALSGNTIYF
d_call: NA; cdr3_length: 14; j_call: TRBJ1-4; clone_size: many; v_call: TRBV27; cdr3_nt: TGTGCCAGCAGTTTGAGGGGCACTAATGAAAAACTGTTTTTT; cdr3_aa: CASSLRGTNEKLFF
d_call: NA; cdr3_length: 12; j_call: TRBJ2-7; clone_size: once; v_call: TRBV2; cdr3_nt: TGTGCCAGCAGTTTATGGACCTACGAGCAGTACTTC; cdr3_aa: CASSLWTYEQYF
d_call: NA; cdr3_length: 13; j_call: TRBJ1-5; clone_size: NA; v_call: TRBV2; cdr3_nt: TGTGCCAGCAGTGAAGCAGTCCGAGGGCCCCAGCATTTT; cdr3_aa: CASSEAVRGPQHF
d_call: NA; cdr3_length: 15; j_call: TRBJ2-2; clone_size: NA; v_call: TRBV7-3; cdr3_nt: TGTGCCAGCAGCCCGAGCGGCATAAACACCGGGGAGCTGTTTTTT; cdr3_aa: CASSPSGINTGELFF
d_call: NA; cdr3_length: 14; j_call: TRBJ2-7; clone_size: NA; v_call: TRBV10-3; cdr3_nt: TGTGCCATCACCCGCGGCTATTTGGACTACGAGCAGTACTTC; cdr3_aa: CAITRGYLDYEQYF
d_call: NA; cdr3_length: 14; j_call: TRBJ1-1; clone_size: NA; v_call: TRBV6-6; cdr3_nt: TGTGCCAGCAGTCCTCCCGGCTGGAACACTGAAGCTTTCTTT; cdr3_aa: CASSPPGWNTEAFF
d_call: NA; cdr3_length: 13; j_call: TRBJ2-3; clone_size: NA; v_call: TRBV4-1; cdr3_nt: TGCGCCAGCAGCCAAGGGGGGCCGGATACGCAGTATTTT; cdr3_aa: CASSQGGPDTQYF
d_call: NA; cdr3_length: 13; j_call: TRBJ1-2; clone_size: NA; v_call: TRBV28; cdr3_nt: TGTGCCAGCTTGGCCACAGGGTTTTATGGCTACACCTTC; cdr3_aa: CASLATGFYGYTF